Presented here are 9 T cell receptor beta chains from one specimen sequenced in a study of cytomegalovirus exposure and HLA in healthy donors. The PCR contained 60 Vbeta and 13 Jbeta primers. Using immunoSEQ multiplex PCR, the repertoire was profiled, and TCRdb retains in-frame clones only, with some absent. The sample has approximately 170,000 clones, roughly 84% seen once. Sequencing was performed on PBMCs. These receptors all stem from a man aged 25-45 years in good health and CMV-seropositive.

The V call is TRBV6-5, the J call TRBJ2-5; weak D call: TRBD2 (5 bases). Germline CDR1 reads MNHEY; CDR2 reads SVGAGI. The CDR3 contains 15 residues. V was pared by 0 bases and J by 4 bases, with 12 bases between. In DNA, the CDR3 is TGTGCCAGCAGTTACTCCAGACGGGATCGAGAGACCCAGTACTTC. This sequence encodes CASSYSRRDRETQYF.

This clone turned up a few times. This sequence joins TRBV27 and TRBJ2-1; the match to TRBD2 covers 8 bases. The CDR3 runs to 16 residues. The germline V gene has CDR1 MNHEY and CDR2 SMNVEV (reference sequence). V gave up 0 bases and J gave up 2 bases; unmatched junction bases: 3. In DNA, the CDR3 is TGTGCCAGCAGTTTATCCGGGAGGGTTACCTACAATGAGCAGTTCTTC. Amino acids: CASSLSGRVTYNEQFF.

The rearrangement uses TRBV5-1 and TRBJ2-2, with 12 nucleotides matching TRBD2. Germline V gene sequence: CDR1 SGHRS, CDR2 YFSETQ. The V segment lost 3 bases and the J segment 4 bases; nucleotides outside the gene matches: 4. The CDR3 loop spans 16 amino acids. This chain's CDR3 is CASSSQLAGGTGELFF. CDR3 nucleotides: TGCGCCAGCAGCTCCCAACTAGCGGGAGGCACCGGGGAGCTGTTTTTT. The variable domain in full, completed from reference TRBV5-1 and TRBJ2-2, reads KAGVTQTPRYLIKTRGQQVTLSCSPISGHRSVSWYQQTPGQGLQFLFEYFSETQRNKGNFPGRFSGRQFSNSRSEMNVSTLELGDSALYLCASSSQLAGGTGELFFGEGSRLTVL.

The V and J genes are TRBV5-1 and TRBJ2-3; the D gene is possibly TRBD1 (6 bases). V dropped 5 bases and J dropped 2 bases, with 12 bases sitting between them. The length of the CDR3 is 14 residues. Germline lookup yields CDR1 SGHRS and CDR2 YFSETQ. The CDR3 DNA follows: TGCGCCAGCAGTGGGGGCTATTCCACAGATACGCAGTATTTT. This gives the protein CASSGGYSTDTQYF.

This rearrangement joins TRBV2 to TRBJ2-2, with D possibly matching TRBD1 (5 bases). The V gene's germline CDR1 is SNHLY and CDR2 FYNNEI. The CDR3 has 14 amino acids. V was clipped by 8 bases and J by 7 bases, with 17 bases between them. The CDR3, as DNA: TGTGCCAGCCGTCAAAGCCAGGGTCACGGGGAGCTGTTTTTT. It yields the protein CASRQSQGHGELFF.

The gene calls are TRBV2 and TRBJ2-2, with TRBD2 matching 14 bases. The V and J ends lost 8 bases and 5 bases, in that order; junction bases with no gene match: 7. This CDR3 comprises 16 residues. Looked up from germline, CDR1 is SNHLY and CDR2 is FYNNEI. CDR3 sequence: CASGGLAGVLTGELFF. Written as DNA, the CDR3 is TGTGCCAGCGGGGGACTAGCGGGAGTGCTAACCGGGGAGCTGTTTTTT.

This chain uses TRBV30 with TRBJ1-4, with D unresolved. Trimming cost V 5 bases and J 5 bases, with 18 bases left between them. Per the germline V gene, CDR1 is GTSNPN and CDR2 is SVGIG (reference sequence). The length of the CDR3 is 15 residues. CDR3 nucleotides: TGTGCCTGGGGTCATGGGCAGGCCGAAAATGAAAAACTGTTTTTT. Amino acids: CAWGHGQAENEKLFF.

This clone was detected a few times. The rearrangement links TRBV4-1 to TRBJ1-3, with a tentative D call TRBD1 (6 bases). Germline CDR1 is MGHRA and CDR2 is YSYEKL. The V gene lost 6 bases and the J gene lost 3 bases, with 15 bases spanning the gap. The CDR3 has 15 residues. For the CDR3, the DNA is TGCGCCAGCAGGTTGTTTACAGGGTTTGGAAACACCATATATTTT. Protein sequence: CASRLFTGFGNTIYF.

The CDR3: CASSSTGDVQPQHF. In DNA form, the CDR3 reads TGTGCCAGCAGTAGTACAGGGGATGTTCAGCCCCAGCATTTT. The chain carries TRBV6-5 and TRBJ1-5; TRBD1 agrees at 7 bases. Germline assignment: CDR1 MNHEY and CDR2 SVGAGI. This CDR3 contains 14 residues. V lost 5 bases, J lost 6 bases, and 7 bases stayed unmatched.